This T cell receptor beta chain appears in the sequencing data of a study of blood T cell repertoires in COVID-19. Using immunoSEQ multiplex PCR, the repertoire was profiled, and TCRdb retains in-frame clones only, with some absent. Of fewer than 200,000 clones listed, about 84% are singletons. The CDR3 length is 18 residues. Germline values: CDR1 SGHNT, CDR2 YENEEA. The V gene end was trimmed by 5 bases and the J gene end by 6 bases; junction bases not matched to a gene: 17. The receptor was isolated from a human donor in a cohort sampled during active COVID-19. The chain joins TRBV11-3 to TRBJ2-7, with 12 bases that match TRBD1. The sequenced material came from peripheral blood. Written as DNA, the CDR3 is TGTGCCAGCAGCCCGGGACAGGGGGCGCGGGGGACCCCCGCCGAGCAGTACTTC. This translates into CASSPGQGARGTPAEQYF.